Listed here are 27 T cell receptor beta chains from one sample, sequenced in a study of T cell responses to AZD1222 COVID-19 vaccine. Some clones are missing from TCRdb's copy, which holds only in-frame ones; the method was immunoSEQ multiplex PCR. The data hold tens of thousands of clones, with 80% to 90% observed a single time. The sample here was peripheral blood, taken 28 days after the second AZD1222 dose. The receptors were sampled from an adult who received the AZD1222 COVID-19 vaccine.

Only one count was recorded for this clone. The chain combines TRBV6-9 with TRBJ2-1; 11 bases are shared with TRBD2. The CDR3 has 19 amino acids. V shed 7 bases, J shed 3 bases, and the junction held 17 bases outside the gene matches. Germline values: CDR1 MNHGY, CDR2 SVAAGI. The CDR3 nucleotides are TGTGCCAGCACCAAGAAAAACCAATCGGGACTAGCGGTCTACAATGAGCAGTTCTTC. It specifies CASTKKNQSGLAVYNEQFF.

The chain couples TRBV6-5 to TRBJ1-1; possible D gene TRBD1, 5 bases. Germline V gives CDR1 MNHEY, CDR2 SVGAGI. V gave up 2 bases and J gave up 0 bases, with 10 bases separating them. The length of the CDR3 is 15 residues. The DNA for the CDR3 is TGTGCCAGCAGTTACGGGGCCCTGATGAACACTGAAGCTTTCTTT. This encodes CASSYGALMNTEAFF.

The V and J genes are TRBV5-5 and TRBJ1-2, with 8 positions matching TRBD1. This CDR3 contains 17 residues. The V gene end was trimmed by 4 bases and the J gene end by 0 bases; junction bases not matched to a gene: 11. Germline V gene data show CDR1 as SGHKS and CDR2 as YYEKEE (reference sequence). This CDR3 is CASSPSGTGTPNYGYTF. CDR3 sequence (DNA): TGTGCCAGCAGCCCATCCGGGACAGGAACACCTAACTATGGCTACACCTTC.

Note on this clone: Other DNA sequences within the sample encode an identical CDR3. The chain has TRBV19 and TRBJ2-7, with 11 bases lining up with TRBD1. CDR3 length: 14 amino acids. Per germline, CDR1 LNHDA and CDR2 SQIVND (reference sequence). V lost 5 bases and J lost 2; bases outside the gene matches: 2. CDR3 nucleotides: TGTGCCAGTAGTGGGACAGGGGGACCCTACGAGCAGTACTTC. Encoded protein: CASSGTGGPYEQYF.

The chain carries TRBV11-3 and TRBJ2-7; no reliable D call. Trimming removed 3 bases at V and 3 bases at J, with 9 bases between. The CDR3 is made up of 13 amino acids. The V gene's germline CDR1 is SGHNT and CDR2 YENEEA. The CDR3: CASSLQRFYEQYF. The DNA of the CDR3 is TGTGCCAGCAGCTTGCAACGGTTCTACGAGCAGTACTTC.

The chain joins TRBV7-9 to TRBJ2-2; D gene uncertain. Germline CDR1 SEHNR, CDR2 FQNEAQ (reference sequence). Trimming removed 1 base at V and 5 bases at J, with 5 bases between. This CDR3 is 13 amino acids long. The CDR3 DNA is TGTGCCAGCAGCTTAGTAGCAACCGGGGAGCTGTTTTTT. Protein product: CASSLVATGELFF.

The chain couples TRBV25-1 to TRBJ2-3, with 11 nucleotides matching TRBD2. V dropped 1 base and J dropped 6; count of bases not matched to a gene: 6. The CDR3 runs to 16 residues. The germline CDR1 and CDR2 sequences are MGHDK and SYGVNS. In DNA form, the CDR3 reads TGTGCCAGCAGTGAATCAAGTAGCGGGAGGGGGGATACGCAGTATTTT. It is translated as CASSESSSGRGDTQYF. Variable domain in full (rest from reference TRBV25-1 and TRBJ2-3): EADIYQTPRYLVIGTGKKITLECSQTMGHDKMYWYQQDPGMELHLIHYSYGVNSTEKGDLSSESTVSRIRTEHFPLTLESARPSHTSQYLCASSESSSGRGDTQYFGPGTRLTVL.

DNA of the CDR3: TGTGCCAGCAGAACCGACAACTATGGCTACACCTTC. Amino acid sequence: CASRTDNYGYTF. The chain is built from TRBV3-1 (or the pseudogene TRBV3-2) and TRBJ1-2; D call uncertain. Germline CDR1 reads LGHDT; CDR2 reads YNNKEL (reference sequence). The CDR3 covers 12 residues. V lost 6 bases and J 2 bases, leaving 7 bases between the germline ends.

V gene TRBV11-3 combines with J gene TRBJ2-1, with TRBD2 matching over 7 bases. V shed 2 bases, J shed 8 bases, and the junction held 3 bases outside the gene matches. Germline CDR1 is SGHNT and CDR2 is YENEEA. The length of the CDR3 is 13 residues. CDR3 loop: CASSLPAGDEQFF. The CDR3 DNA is TGTGCCAGCAGCTTACCCGCGGGAGATGAGCAGTTCTTC.

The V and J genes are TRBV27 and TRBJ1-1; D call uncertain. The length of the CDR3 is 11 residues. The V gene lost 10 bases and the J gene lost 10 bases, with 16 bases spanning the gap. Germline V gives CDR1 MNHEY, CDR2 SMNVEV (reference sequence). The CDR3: CAIRGPSGAFF. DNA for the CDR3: TGTGCCATTCGTGGCCCATCTGGAGCTTTCTTT.

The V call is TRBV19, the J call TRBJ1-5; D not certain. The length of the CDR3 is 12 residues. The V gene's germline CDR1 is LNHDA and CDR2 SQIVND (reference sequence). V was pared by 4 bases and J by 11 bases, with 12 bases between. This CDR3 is CASSNSLGAQHF. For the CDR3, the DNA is TGTGCCAGTAGTAACTCCCTGGGAGCCCAGCATTTT.

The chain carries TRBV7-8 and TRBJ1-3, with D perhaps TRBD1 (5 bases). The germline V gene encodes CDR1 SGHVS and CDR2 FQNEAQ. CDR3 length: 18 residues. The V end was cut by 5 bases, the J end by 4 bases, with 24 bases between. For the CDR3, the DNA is TGTGCCAGCAGCCACACGGCCGGGGGAGGACGGTCAGGAAACACCATATATTTT. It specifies CASSHTAGGGRSGNTIYF.

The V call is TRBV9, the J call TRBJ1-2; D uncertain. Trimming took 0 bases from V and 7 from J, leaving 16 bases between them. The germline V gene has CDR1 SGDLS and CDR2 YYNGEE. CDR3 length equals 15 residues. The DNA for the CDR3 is TGTGCCAGCAGCGTAGAACCGCTGTCGACAAGTGGCTACACCTTC. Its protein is CASSVEPLSTSGYTF.

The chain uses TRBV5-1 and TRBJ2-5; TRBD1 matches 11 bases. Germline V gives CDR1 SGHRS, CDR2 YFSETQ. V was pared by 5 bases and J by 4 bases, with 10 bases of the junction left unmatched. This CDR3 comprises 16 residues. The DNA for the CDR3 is TGCGCCAGCAGGGGGCCGGGACAGGGGGTTCGAGAGACCCAGTACTTC. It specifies CASRGPGQGVRETQYF.

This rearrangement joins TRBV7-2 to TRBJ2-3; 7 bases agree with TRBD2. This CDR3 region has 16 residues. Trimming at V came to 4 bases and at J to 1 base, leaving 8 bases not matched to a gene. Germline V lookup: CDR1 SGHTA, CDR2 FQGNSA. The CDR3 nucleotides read TGTGCCAGCAGCTACAGTAGCGGGCGGCGCACAGATACGCAGTATTTT. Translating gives CASSYSSGRRTDTQYF.

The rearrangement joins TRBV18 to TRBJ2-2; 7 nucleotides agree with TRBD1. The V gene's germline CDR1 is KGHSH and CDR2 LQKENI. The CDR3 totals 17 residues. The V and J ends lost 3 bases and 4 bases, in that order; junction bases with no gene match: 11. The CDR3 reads CASSPIAGTEFTGELFF. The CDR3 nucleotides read TGTGCCAGCTCACCCATCGCCGGGACAGAGTTCACCGGGGAGCTGTTTTTT. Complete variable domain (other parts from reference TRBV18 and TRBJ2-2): NAGVMQNPRHLVRRRGQEARLRCSPMKGHSHVYWYRQLPEEGLKFMVYLQKENIIDESGMPKERFSAEFPKEGPSILRIQQVVRGDSAAYFCASSPIAGTEFTGELFFGEGSRLTVL.

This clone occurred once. DNA for the CDR3: TGTGCCACCAGCAGAGATCCAAATTACGAGCAGTACTTC. Residues: CATSRDPNYEQYF. The chain carries TRBV15 and TRBJ2-7; no reliable D call. The V gene's germline CDR1 is LNHNV and CDR2 YYDKDF (reference sequence). V was trimmed by 0 bases and J by 4 bases, leaving 7 bases between them. This CDR3 spans 13 amino acids.

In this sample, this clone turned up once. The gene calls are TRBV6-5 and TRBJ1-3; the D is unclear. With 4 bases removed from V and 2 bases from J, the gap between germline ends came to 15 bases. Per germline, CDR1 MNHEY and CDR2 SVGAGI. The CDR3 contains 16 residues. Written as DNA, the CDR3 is TGTGCCAGCAGTTTGACCTCCACTCCCGCTGGAAACACCATATATTTT. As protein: CASSLTSTPAGNTIYF.

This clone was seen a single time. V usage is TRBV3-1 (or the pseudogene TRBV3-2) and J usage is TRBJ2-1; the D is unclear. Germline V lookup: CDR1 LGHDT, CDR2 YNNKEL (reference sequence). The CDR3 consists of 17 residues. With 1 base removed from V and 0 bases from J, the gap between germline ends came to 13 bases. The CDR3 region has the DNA TGTGCCAGCAGCCAAGCTCGATCTATAAGCTCCTACAATGAGCAGTTCTTC. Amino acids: CASSQARSISSYNEQFF.

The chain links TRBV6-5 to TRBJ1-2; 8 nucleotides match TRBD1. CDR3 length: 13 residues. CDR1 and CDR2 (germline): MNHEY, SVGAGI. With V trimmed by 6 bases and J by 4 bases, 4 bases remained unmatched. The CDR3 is CASSRQGTYGYTF. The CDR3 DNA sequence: TGTGCCAGCAGCCGACAGGGGACCTATGGCTACACCTTC.

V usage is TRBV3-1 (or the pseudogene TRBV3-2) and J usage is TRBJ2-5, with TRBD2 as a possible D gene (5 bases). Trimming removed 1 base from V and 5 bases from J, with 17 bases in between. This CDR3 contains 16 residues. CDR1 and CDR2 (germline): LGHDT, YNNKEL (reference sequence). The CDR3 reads CASSQGGSGRRETQYF. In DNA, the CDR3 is TGTGCCAGCAGCCAAGGGGGTTCGGGGAGAAGGGAGACCCAGTACTTC.

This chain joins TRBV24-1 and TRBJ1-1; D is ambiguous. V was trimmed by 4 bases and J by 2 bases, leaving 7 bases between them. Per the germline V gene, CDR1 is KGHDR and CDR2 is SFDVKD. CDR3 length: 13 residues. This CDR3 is CATSEGYNTEAFF. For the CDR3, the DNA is TGTGCCACCAGTGAGGGTTATAACACTGAAGCTTTCTTT.

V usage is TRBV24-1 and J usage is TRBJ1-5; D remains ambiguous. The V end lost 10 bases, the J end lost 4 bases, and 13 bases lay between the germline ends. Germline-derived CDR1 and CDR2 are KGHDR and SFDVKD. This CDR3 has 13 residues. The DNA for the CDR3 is TGTGCCACTGAGGACGGCCCAAATCAGCCCCAGCATTTT. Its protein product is CATEDGPNQPQHF.

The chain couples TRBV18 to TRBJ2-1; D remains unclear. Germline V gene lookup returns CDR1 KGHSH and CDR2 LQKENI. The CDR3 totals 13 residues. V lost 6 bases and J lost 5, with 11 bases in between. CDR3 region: CASSPGQNNEQFF. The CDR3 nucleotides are TGTGCCAGCTCCCCCGGGCAGAACAATGAGCAGTTCTTC.

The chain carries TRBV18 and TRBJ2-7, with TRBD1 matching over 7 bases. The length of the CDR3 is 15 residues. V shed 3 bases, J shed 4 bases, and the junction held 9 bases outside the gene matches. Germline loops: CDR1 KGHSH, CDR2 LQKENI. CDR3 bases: TGTGCCAGCTCACCGAGACAGGGCGTCCCTTACGAGCAGTACTTC. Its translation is CASSPRQGVPYEQYF.

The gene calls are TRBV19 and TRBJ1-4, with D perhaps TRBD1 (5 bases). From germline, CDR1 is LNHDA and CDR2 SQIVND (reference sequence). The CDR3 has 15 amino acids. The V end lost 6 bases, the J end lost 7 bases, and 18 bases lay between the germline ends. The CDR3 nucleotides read TGTGCCAGTAGCACCCATGCAGGGACGGGTGAAAAACTGTTTTTT. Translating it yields CASSTHAGTGEKLFF.

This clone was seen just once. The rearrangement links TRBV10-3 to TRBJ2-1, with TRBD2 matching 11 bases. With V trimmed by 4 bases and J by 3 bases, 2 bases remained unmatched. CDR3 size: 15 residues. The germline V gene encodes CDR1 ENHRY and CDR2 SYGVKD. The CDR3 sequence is CAISVAGGNYNEQFF. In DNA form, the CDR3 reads TGTGCCATCAGTGTAGCGGGAGGGAACTACAATGAGCAGTTCTTC.